The 32 T cell receptor beta chains presented below share a single source sample, sequenced in a study of T cells in Graves' hyperthyroidism and ophthalmopathy. TCR beta CDR3 regions were amplified from RNA. Carried out on the TCR CDR3, a first-round RT-PCR used the HTBI primer set. One entry per CDR3 protein results from TCRdb running MiXCR on the multiplex PCR reads. Here the sample spans about 290,000 distinct CDR3 sequences, 15% to 20% being singletons. Material for sequencing was blood. Receptors were obtained from a woman aged 60-70 years with Graves' ophthalmopathy.

This clonotype was detected ten times or more. The gene calls are TRBV20-1 and TRBJ2-3; 10 bases fit TRBD2. The J segment lost 0 bases and the V segment lost 0 bases, leaving 3 bases of the junction unmatched. The CDR3 has 16 residues. The germline V gene encodes CDR1 DFQATT and CDR2 SNEGSKA (reference sequence). Written as DNA, the CDR3 is TGCAGTGCTAGAGACGAGCGGGGGGGGAGCACAGATACGCAGTATTTT. Protein product: CSARDERGGSTDTQYF.

In this sample, this clonotype turned up many times. This chain connects TRBV2 to TRBJ1-1, with 9 nucleotides matching TRBD1. The junction had 8 bases not matched to a gene; V was cut back by 5 bases and J by 4 bases. The CDR3 is made up of 15 amino acids. The germline CDR1 and CDR2 sequences are SNHLY and FYNNEI. CDR3 DNA: TGTGCCAGCAGTCAACAGGGGGCGAGGGGCACTGAAGCTTTCTTT. This encodes CASSQQGARGTEAFF.

The gene calls are TRBV5-1 and TRBJ2-3; 13 nucleotides line up with TRBD2. The V gene's germline CDR1 is SGHRS and CDR2 YFSETQ. The CDR3 is made up of 16 amino acids. Germline trimming cut 4 bases from V and 6 bases from J; bases unmatched to any gene: 8. CDR3 sequence reads: CASSPGLAGALDTQYF. In nucleotides, the CDR3 is TGCGCCAGCAGCCCAGGACTAGCGGGAGCATTGGATACGCAGTATTTT.

At least ten counts were recorded for this clonotype. The chain uses TRBV6-2 or TRBV6-3 and TRBJ1-1, with 7 bases aligning to TRBD1. This CDR3 is 14 amino acids long. The germline CDR1 and CDR2 sequences are MNHEY and SVGEGT. Trimming cost V 6 bases and J 6 bases; bases outside gene matches: 10. The CDR3 spells CASRPLSTGAEAFF. CDR3 DNA: TGTGCCAGCAGACCCCTCAGCACAGGGGCTGAAGCTTTCTTT.

This clonotype was seen ten or more times. The genes are TRBV7-2 and TRBJ2-2, with a possible D match to TRBD1 (6 bases). V was clipped by 1 base and J by 4 bases, with 10 bases between them. The germline V gene encodes CDR1 SGHTA and CDR2 FQGNSA. This CDR3 is 15 amino acids long. The CDR3 nucleotides are TGTGCCAGCAGCTTAGTTTCAGGGGCCACCGGGGAGCTGTTTTTT. It translates to CASSLVSGATGELFF.

This clonotype was detected ten times or more. The V and J genes are TRBV12-3 or TRBV12-4 and TRBJ2-2; 8 positions agree with TRBD1. Trimming cost V 6 bases and J 3 bases; bases outside gene matches: 9. This CDR3 spans 16 amino acids. The DNA for the CDR3 is TGTGCCAGCAGCCTCCGGGACAGGCGCTACACCGGGGAGCTGTTTTTT. Amino acid sequence: CASSLRDRRYTGELFF.

The rearrangement uses TRBV5-1 and TRBJ2-7; TRBD1 might be the D (5 bases). Deletions cut 0 bases from V and 6 bases from J, with 13 bases between. The CDR3 contains 14 residues. Per germline, CDR1 SGHRS and CDR2 YFSETQ. The chain's CDR3 is CASSLVAGSVEQYF. The CDR3 bases are TGCGCCAGCAGCTTGGTGGCAGGGTCGGTCGAGCAGTACTTC.

In this sample, this clonotype turned up many times. The rearrangement uses TRBV20-1 and TRBJ2-7, with 8 bases matching TRBD1. Germline CDR1 DFQATT, CDR2 SNEGSKA (reference sequence). This CDR3 has 11 amino acids. V shed 5 bases and J 5 bases; nucleotides not matched to a gene: 2. The DNA for the CDR3 is TGCAGTGCTTACAGGGGGAACGAGCAGTACTTC. It translates to CSAYRGNEQYF.

The V and J genes are TRBV6-1 and TRBJ2-1; the match to TRBD2 covers 10 bases. The CDR3 extends over 14 amino acids. Trimming took 7 bases from V and 8 from J; bases not matched to a gene: 8. The germline V gene has CDR1 MNHNS and CDR2 SASEGT. The CDR3 DNA sequence: TGTGCCAGCATTGCTAGCGGGAGTAGGGATGAGCAGTTCTTC. It specifies CASIASGSRDEQFF.

This clonotype has ten or more counts. The chain carries TRBV3-1 and TRBJ2-7; the D gene is possibly TRBD2 (6 bases). Trimming cost V 1 base and J 1 base, with 11 bases left between them. This CDR3 is built from 15 residues. The germline V gene has CDR1 LGHDT and CDR2 YNNKEL (reference sequence). The CDR3 loop is CASSQAGVTSYEQYF. The CDR3 DNA is TGTGCCAGCAGCCAAGCGGGAGTGACATCCTACGAGCAGTACTTC.

This clonotype appeared many times. This chain joins TRBV3-1 and TRBJ1-1; D might be TRBD1 (5 bases). The CDR3 length is 14 residues. Germline CDR1 LGHDT, CDR2 YNNKEL (reference sequence). V lost 1 base and J 3 bases, leaving 9 bases between the germline ends. CDR3: CASSQGGGDTEAFF. The CDR3, as DNA: TGTGCCAGCAGCCAAGGCGGGGGGGACACTGAAGCTTTCTTT.

This chain joins TRBV10-3 and TRBJ1-2; a possible D gene is TRBD1 (5 bases). The CDR3 runs to 13 residues. The V end was cut by 10 bases, the J end by 4 bases, with 16 bases between. Germline assignment: CDR1 ENHRY and CDR2 SYGVKD. The CDR3 reads CATRGREAYGYTF. CDR3 in DNA: TGTGCCACGAGGGGCAGGGAGGCCTATGGCTACACCTTC.

In this sample, this clonotype turned up many times. CDR3 amino acids: CASSYRVEQPQHF. As DNA, the CDR3 is TGTGCCAGCAGTTACAGGGTGGAACAGCCCCAGCATTTT. This chain uses TRBV28 with TRBJ1-5, with D possibly TRBD1 on 6 matching bases. Germline V lookup: CDR1 MDHEN, CDR2 SYDVKM. This CDR3 spans 13 amino acids. The V end lost 4 bases, the J end lost 7 bases, and 11 bases lay between the germline ends.

This clonotype was found a few times. The rearrangement uses TRBV11-2 and TRBJ2-6, with 7 bases lining up with TRBD1. The CDR3 has 18 amino acids. Germline V gene lookup returns CDR1 SGHAT and CDR2 FQNNGV. The junction had 10 bases not matched to a gene; V was cut back by 5 bases and J by 0 bases. CDR3 bases: TGTGCCAGCAGCCTACTACCGGGACAGAGCTCTGGGGCCAACGTCCTGACTTTC. Translation gives CASSLLPGQSSGANVLTF.

This clonotype has a count of ten or more. The chain recombines TRBV14 with TRBJ1-2, with D perhaps TRBD1 (6 bases). The ends were cut back, 4 bases at V and 4 bases at J, with 13 bases in the middle. Germline CDR1 and CDR2: SGHDN and FVKESK. There are 14 residues in the CDR3. The chain's CDR3 is CASSLGQNLYGYTF. The CDR3 DNA sequence: TGTGCCAGCAGCCTTGGACAGAACCTCTATGGCTACACCTTC.

This clonotype was observed many times. The gene calls are TRBV20-1 and TRBJ2-1; D is unresolved. From germline, CDR1 is DFQATT and CDR2 SNEGSKA (reference sequence). Trimming took off 6 bases at V and 4 bases at J, with 10 bases between the two ends. CDR3 length: 12 amino acids. The CDR3 region has the DNA TGCAGTGCAGAGGCCGGATACAATGAGCAGTTCTTC. This translates into CSAEAGYNEQFF.

This clonotype has a handful of counts. The CDR3 reads CASSRLRQTVYSNQPQHF. The DNA of the CDR3 is TGTGCCAGCAGCCGCTTACGACAGACTGTGTATAGCAATCAGCCCCAGCATTTT. This chain connects TRBV3-2 to TRBJ1-5; TRBD1, the D gene given by the table, was not confirmed from the DNA. TRBV3-2 is a pseudogene. The CDR3 loop spans 18 amino acids.

The rearrangement joins TRBV5-4 to TRBJ1-6; D may be TRBD1 (6 bases). There are 14 residues in the CDR3. In germline, CDR1 is SGHNT, CDR2 YYREEE (reference sequence). Trimming took 6 bases from V and 8 from J, leaving 15 bases between them. The CDR3 reads CASKPGEWDSPLHF. CDR3 DNA sequence: TGTGCCAGCAAACCAGGGGAGTGGGATTCACCCCTCCACTTT.

As to this clonotype: A read error is possible here, since a much larger clone lies one base away. V gene TRBV7-2 combines with J gene TRBJ1-2, with 9 bases identical to TRBD1. Germline CDR1 and CDR2: SGHTA and FQGNSA. V gave up 5 bases and J gave up 7 bases; unmatched junction bases: 14. This CDR3 has 16 amino acids. The CDR3 coding sequence is TGTGCCAGCAGCCCTCGGACAGGGGTTCATCACTGTGGCTACACCTTC. The encoded protein is CASSPRTGVHHCGYTF.

This clonotype was detected only once. This sequence may be a read error, since a much larger clone differs from it by one base. V gene TRBV3-1 combines with J gene TRBJ1-6; tentative D call: TRBD1 (6 bases). Germline loops: CDR1 LGHDT, CDR2 YNNKEL (reference sequence). The CDR3 sequence is 15 residues long. The DNA for the CDR3 is TGTGTCAGCAGCCATCAGACAGGCCATAATTCACCCCTCCACTTT. It is translated as CVSSHQTGHNSPLHF.

This clonotype came up many times. The genes are TRBV11-1 and TRBJ2-7; weak D call: TRBD2 (6 bases). The germline CDR1 and CDR2 sequences are SGHAT and FQDESV (reference sequence). V lost 5 bases and J lost 5, with 13 bases in between. The CDR3 length is 13 residues. The CDR3 DNA reads TGTGCCAGCAGCCTCCGCGGGGATGACGAGCAGTACTTC. Its protein is CASSLRGDDEQYF. The full variable domain, with the rest looked up from reference TRBV11-1 and TRBJ2-7, is EAEVAQSPRYKITEKSQAVAFWCDPISGHATLYWYRQILGQGPELLVQFQDESVVDDSQLPKDRFSAERLKGVDSTLKIQPAELGDSAMYLCASSLRGDDEQYFGPGTRLTVT.

This clonotype was counted ten times or more. V gene TRBV18 combines with J gene TRBJ2-2, with D tentatively TRBD2 (5 bases). The germline V and J ends were trimmed by 4 bases and 2 bases, with 11 bases remaining between them. The length of the CDR3 is 15 residues. The germline V gene encodes CDR1 KGHSH and CDR2 LQKENI. The CDR3 DNA is TGTGCCAGCTCACAGTATTCGGGAAACACCGGGGAGCTGTTTTTT. Protein sequence: CASSQYSGNTGELFF.

The count of this clonotype is one. This chain joins TRBV15 and TRBJ1-3, with 11 bases fitting TRBD1. This CDR3 is 15 amino acids long. Germline values: CDR1 LNHNV, CDR2 YYDKDF (reference sequence). V trimming: 3 bases; J trimming: 2 bases; junction bases outside the gene matches: 0. The CDR3 DNA follows: TGTGCCACCAGCAGGGACAGGGGGCCTGGAAACACCATATATTTT. It translates to CATSRDRGPGNTIYF.

The table lists this clonotype with many counts. The chain has TRBV7-8 and TRBJ2-1, with D perhaps matching TRBD1 or TRBD2 (7 bases each). Trimming removed 5 bases from V and 2 bases from J, with 16 bases in between. Germline lookup yields CDR1 SGHVS and CDR2 FQNEAQ. The CDR3 covers 16 residues. CDR3 bases: TGTGCCAGCAGCAAAGAGGGAGGGACAGCCTACAATGAGCAGTTCTTC. It encodes CASSKEGGTAYNEQFF.

This clonotype was seen at least ten times. The V gene is TRBV6-1, the J gene TRBJ2-7, with 14 bases that match TRBD2. CDR3 length: 15 amino acids. J gave up 3 bases and V 3 bases, and 1 base lay outside the gene matches. Germline V CDR1 and CDR2: MNHNS, SASEGT. The CDR3 coding sequence is TGTGCCAGCAGTGAGGGGACTAGCGGGAGCTACGAGCAGTACTTC. It specifies CASSEGTSGSYEQYF.

Ten or more counts support this clonotype. The J gene is TRBJ2-3, the V gene TRBV29-1; D unresolved. The germline V and J ends were trimmed by 7 bases and 4 bases, with 6 bases remaining between them. This CDR3 contains 10 residues. Germline loops: CDR1 SQVTM, CDR2 ANQGSEA. The CDR3 protein is CSGGSDTQYF. In nucleotides, the CDR3 is TGCAGCGGGGGATCAGATACGCAGTATTTT.

This clonotype was seen repeatedly, ten times or more. This chain joins TRBV5-1 and TRBJ2-7; 7 nucleotides match TRBD2. Trimming removed 10 bases from V and 0 bases from J; junction bases left unmatched: 13. The CDR3 loop spans 15 amino acids. Germline lookup yields CDR1 SGHRS and CDR2 YFSETQ. The CDR3 region has the DNA TGCGCCGGCCGGCACCTTTGGGGGGGCTCCTACGAGCAGTACTTC. It yields the protein CAGRHLWGGSYEQYF.

This chain uses TRBV4-1 with TRBJ2-1; TRBD2 agrees at 9 bases. The CDR3 consists of 16 residues. Germline V gene lookup returns CDR1 MGHRA and CDR2 YSYEKL. With V trimmed by 2 bases and J by 4 bases, 6 bases remained unmatched. The CDR3 nucleotides are TGCGCCAGCAGCCAACCCGGGACTAGCAGTTACAATGAGCAGTTCTTC. This codes for CASSQPGTSSYNEQFF.

Details on this clonotype: Being one base from a much bigger clone, this may be a read error. The chain carries TRBV3-1 and TRBJ2-7; D is unclear. Germline V CDR1 and CDR2: LGHDT, YNNKEL (reference sequence). Between the trimmed V and J ends, which lost 2 bases and 6 bases, there was a span of 8 bases. The length of the CDR3 is 12 residues. The CDR3 reads CASSQFGCEQYF. The CDR3 DNA follows: TGTGCCAGCAGCCAATTTGGTTGCGAGCAGTACTTC.

The sample holds many counts of this clonotype. The chain employs TRBV6-1 and TRBJ2-7, with 8 bases identical to TRBD2. The ends lost 8 bases at V and 4 bases at J; junction bases unmatched: 16. The CDR3 runs to 16 residues. CDR1 is MNHNS and CDR2 is SASEGT in the germline V gene. CDR3 bases: TGTGCCAGCGTTTTCGCGGGAGGCCTCACCGGGTACGAGCAGTACTTC. This codes for CASVFAGGLTGYEQYF.

This clonotype has ten or more counts. V gene TRBV5-1 combines with J gene TRBJ2-3; 12 nucleotides agree with TRBD2. The germline gives CDR1 SGHRS, CDR2 YFSETQ. With V trimmed by 4 bases and J by 5 bases, 8 bases remained unmatched. The CDR3 extends over 16 amino acids. The CDR3 nucleotides read TGCGCCAGCAGCCTCCGGACTAGCGGGGATGGAGATACGCAGTATTTT. Translation: CASSLRTSGDGDTQYF.

The chain recombines TRBV6-2 or TRBV6-3 with TRBJ2-7, with 9 bases fitting TRBD1. This CDR3 is built from 13 residues. CDR1 is MNHEY, CDR2 SVGEGT, per germline. V shed 10 bases and J 4 bases; nucleotides not matched to a gene: 8. This CDR3 reads CATQQGARYEQYF. The CDR3 bases are TGTGCCACACAACAGGGGGCTAGGTACGAGCAGTACTTC.